This passage covers 2 T cell receptor beta chains from one sample sequenced in a study of T cell changes during pregnancy in multiple sclerosis. Repertoires were generated with immunoSEQ multiplex PCR, while TCRdb's copy carries only in-frame clones and drops some. The table includes 50,000 or so clones, roughly nine tenths detected once. The sample in question was CD4+ T cells from peripheral blood mononuclear cells, obtained before pregnancy. The receptors come from a female donor with multiple sclerosis, enrolled in a pregnancy study.

The rearrangement uses TRBV6-5 and TRBJ2-2; a possible D gene is TRBD1 (5 bases). Trimming removed 5 bases from V and 1 base from J, with 8 bases in between. The CDR3 is 14 residues long. The germline V gene has CDR1 MNHEY and CDR2 SVGAGI. CDR3 sequence reads: CASSSQGNTGELFF. The CDR3 DNA reads as TGTGCCAGCAGTAGCCAGGGGAACACCGGGGAGCTGTTTTTT.

The V and J genes are TRBV5-8 and TRBJ2-7; no definite D call. This CDR3 spans 15 amino acids. Trimming removed 2 bases from V and 0 bases from J, with 12 bases in between. Germline CDR1 and CDR2: SGHTS and YDEGEE. The CDR3 region has the DNA TGTGCCAGCAGCTTCGAGTTATTTCACTCCTACGAGCAGTACTTC. Its protein is CASSFELFHSYEQYF. The variable domain in full, completed from reference TRBV5-8 and TRBJ2-7, reads EAGVTQSPTHLIKTRGQQATLRCSPISGHTSVYWYQQALGLGLQFLLWYDEGEERNRGNFPPRFSGRQFPNYSSELNVNALELEDSALYLCASSFELFHSYEQYFGPGTRLTVT.